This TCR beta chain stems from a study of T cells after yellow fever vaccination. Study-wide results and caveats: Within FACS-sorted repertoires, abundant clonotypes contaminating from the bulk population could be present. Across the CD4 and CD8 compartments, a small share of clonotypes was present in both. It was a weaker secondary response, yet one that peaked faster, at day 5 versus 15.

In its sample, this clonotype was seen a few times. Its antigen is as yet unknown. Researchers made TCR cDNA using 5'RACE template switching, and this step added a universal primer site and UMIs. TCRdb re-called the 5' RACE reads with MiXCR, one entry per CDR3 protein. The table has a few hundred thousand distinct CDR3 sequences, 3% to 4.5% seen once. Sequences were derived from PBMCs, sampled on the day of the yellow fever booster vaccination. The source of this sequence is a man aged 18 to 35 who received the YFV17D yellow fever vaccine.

DNA of the CDR3: TGCGCCAGCAGCCCGGGACTAGCGGGGTTCACAGATACGCAGTATTTT. It is translated as CASSPGLAGFTDTQYF. The chain joins TRBV5-1 to TRBJ2-3; 13 bases line up with TRBD2. From germline, CDR1 is SGHRS and CDR2 YFSETQ. The CDR3 runs 16 residues. V trimming: 4 bases; J trimming: 2 bases; junction bases outside the gene matches: 4.